This TCR beta chain was identified during a study of blood T cell repertoires in COVID-19. Cohort assignment relied on participant-reported clinical history. The CDR3 consists of 15 residues. CDR1 is SNHLY and CDR2 is FYNNEI in the germline V gene. Trimming left V 5 bases short and J 0 bases short, with 13 bases between. Source study methods: Reference gene primers were amplified, and this amplification served to estimate nucleated cell counts. Data came from immunoSEQ multiplex PCR; TCRdb stores just in-frame clones and leaves some out. The V and J calls and clone size are taken from that table; D and trimming were inferred from the DNA. The repertoire consists of around 420,000 clones, with nearly 90% occurring once and the leading ten covering about 2.1%.

The chain combines TRBV2 with TRBJ2-5; D is uncertain. The sequencing sample was made of PBMCs or T cells enriched from blood (not recorded which). The TCR originated in a woman in her thirties or forties with acute COVID-19. CDR3 region: CASSRIARYQETQYF. The CDR3 DNA reads TGTGCCAGCAGTAGAATAGCCCGGTACCAAGAGACCCAGTACTTC.